This T cell receptor (beta chain) was captured in a study of OX40 agonist ivuxolimab in advanced cancers. Study background: Dose-escalation subjects each had hepatocellular carcinoma, melanoma, renal cell or head and neck cancer.

The repertoire was sequenced with immunoSEQ multiplex PCR; TCRdb's copy has only in-frame clones and lacks some. The table lists around 60,000 clones, 70% to 90% of them singletons. CDR3 length: 14 amino acids. V was pared by 3 bases and J by 5 bases, with 16 bases between. From germline, CDR1 is GTSNPN and CDR2 SVGIG (reference sequence). Study findings and constraints: Undetermined was the antigen specificity of the expanded peripheral T cells.

A note on this clone: As yet, its antigen is unknown.

The sample consisted of CD4+ or CD8+ T cells sorted from blood, taken in a trial of the OX40 agonist ivuxolimab. The genes are TRBV30 and TRBJ2-5; a possible D gene is TRBD2 (6 bases). The source of this sequence is an adult with an advanced solid tumor such as melanoma, head and neck, liver or kidney cancer. The DNA for the CDR3 is TGTGCCTGGAGGAAGGGAGGTGGGAGTGAGACCCAGTACTTC. As protein: CAWRKGGGSETQYF.